The present T cell receptor beta chain was sequenced within a study of T cell responses to AZD1222 COVID-19 vaccine. Study results and caveats: Spike-wide vaccine-associated CD4 TCRs dominated at 160-218 and 743-854. White British donors predominated, females outnumbered males, and clonal diversity was possibly underestimated.

A remark on this clone: Antigen specificity is unknown.

V was shortened by 8 bases and J by 7 bases, with 18 bases between the two germline ends. The germline V gene encodes CDR1 MNHEY and CDR2 SVGAGI. The CDR3 contains 14 residues. Some clones are missing from TCRdb's copy, which holds only in-frame ones; the method was immunoSEQ multiplex PCR. The table records tens of thousands of clones, about 90% of them present only once. This clonotype was obtained from an adult who received the MenACWY meningococcal vaccine as a control. This specimen was peripheral blood, taken 28 days after the second dose of the MenACWY control vaccine. The chain employs TRBV6-5 and TRBJ1-5; D is possibly TRBD1 (5 bases). The CDR3 coding sequence is TGTGCCAGCTGGGGGGGAGCGAGTGGCCAGCCCCAGCATTTT. Translating gives CASWGGASGQPQHF.